This T cell receptor beta chain was obtained from a study of Graves' ophthalmopathy and Graves' hyperthyroidism. CDR3 length: 12 amino acids. After removal of 11 bases from V and 1 base from J, the junction contained 4 bases not matched to a gene. Germline V CDR1 and CDR2: ENHRY, SYGVKD. Amplification from RNA transcripts yielded the TCR beta CDR3 regions. HTBI-primed RT-PCR formed the first round, and a multiplex PCR formed the second. TCRdb reprocessed the multiplex PCR reads with MiXCR, giving one entry per CDR3 protein. This sample has around 670,000 distinct CDR3 sequences, with 35% to 50% found just once.

This sequence was found in an adult man with Graves' ophthalmopathy. The sequencing input was peripheral blood. V usage is TRBV10-3 and J usage is TRBJ2-5, with 7 bases aligning to TRBD1. In DNA, the CDR3 is TGTGCCGCGCGGACAGGCCAAGAGACCCAGTACTTC. As protein: CAARTGQETQYF.